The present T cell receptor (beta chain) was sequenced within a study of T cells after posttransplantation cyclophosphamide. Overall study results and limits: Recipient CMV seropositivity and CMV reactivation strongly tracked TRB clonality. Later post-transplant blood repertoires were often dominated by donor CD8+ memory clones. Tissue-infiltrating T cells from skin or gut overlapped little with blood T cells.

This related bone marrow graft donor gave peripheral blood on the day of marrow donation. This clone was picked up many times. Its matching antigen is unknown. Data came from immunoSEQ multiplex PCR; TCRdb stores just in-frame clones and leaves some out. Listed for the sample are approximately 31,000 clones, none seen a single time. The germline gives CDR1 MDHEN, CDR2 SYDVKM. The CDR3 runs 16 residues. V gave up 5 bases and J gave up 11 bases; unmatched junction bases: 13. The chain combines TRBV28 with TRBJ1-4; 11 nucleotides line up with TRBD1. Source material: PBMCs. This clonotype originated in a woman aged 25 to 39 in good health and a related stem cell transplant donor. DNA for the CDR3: TGTGCCAGCAGTCCGCTCAGGACAGGGGGCCGGGGGAAACTGTTTTTT. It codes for CASSPLRTGGRGKLFF.